The sequence of this T cell receptor (beta chain) was determined in a study of blood T cell repertoires in COVID-19. Study-level background: Collection of acute and convalescent COVID-19 samples took place in the United States, Italy and Spain. From T cells, B-cell-depleted T cells, or PBMCs came the material, which was cDNA or gDNA.

Looked up from germline, CDR1 is MGHDK and CDR2 is SYGVNS. The CDR3 is 15 amino acids. V dropped 3 bases and J dropped 0; count of bases not matched to a gene: 5. Per the authors' pipeline: By means of reference gene primer amplification, nucleated cell counts were estimated. Here immunoSEQ multiplex PCR was the method, and the copy in TCRdb shows in-frame clones only, minus some. The V and J calls and clone size are taken from that table; D and trimming were inferred from the DNA. The sample shows tens of thousands of clones, 70% to 90% of them seen only once. This TCR was sampled from a woman older than 75 with acute or convalescent COVID-19. The material sequenced was peripheral blood. The rearrangement joins TRBV25-1 to TRBJ2-7, with 7 bases aligning to TRBD1. In nucleotides, the CDR3 is TGTGCCAGCAGTGATGTTACAGGGGCCTCCTACGAGCAGTACTTC. Protein: CASSDVTGASYEQYF.